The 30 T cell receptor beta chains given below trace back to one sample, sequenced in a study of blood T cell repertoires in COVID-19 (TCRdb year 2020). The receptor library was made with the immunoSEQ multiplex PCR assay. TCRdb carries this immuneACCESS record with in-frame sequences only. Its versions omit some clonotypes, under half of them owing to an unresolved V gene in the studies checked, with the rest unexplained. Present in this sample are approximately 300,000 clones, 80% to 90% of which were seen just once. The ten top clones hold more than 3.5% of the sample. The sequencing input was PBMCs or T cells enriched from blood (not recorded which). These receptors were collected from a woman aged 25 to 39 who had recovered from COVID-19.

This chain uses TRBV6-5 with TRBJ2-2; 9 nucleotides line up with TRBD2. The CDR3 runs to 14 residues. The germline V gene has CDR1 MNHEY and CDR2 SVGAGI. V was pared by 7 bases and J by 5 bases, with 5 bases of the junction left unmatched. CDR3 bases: TGTGCCAGCACGGGCGGGAGGGGGACCGGGGAGCTGTTTTTT. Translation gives CASTGGRGTGELFF.

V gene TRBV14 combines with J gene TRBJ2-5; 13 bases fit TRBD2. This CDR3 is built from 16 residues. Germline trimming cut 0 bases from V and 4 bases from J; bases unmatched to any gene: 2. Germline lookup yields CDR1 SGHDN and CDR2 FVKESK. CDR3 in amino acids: CASSQETSGGRETQYF. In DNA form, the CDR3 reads TGTGCCAGCAGCCAAGAGACTAGCGGGGGGCGAGAGACCCAGTACTTC.

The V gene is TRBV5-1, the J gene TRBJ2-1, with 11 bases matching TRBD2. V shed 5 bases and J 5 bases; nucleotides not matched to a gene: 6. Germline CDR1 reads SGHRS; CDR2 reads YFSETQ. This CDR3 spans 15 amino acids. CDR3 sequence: CASRIIAGGDNEQFF. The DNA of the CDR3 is TGCGCCAGCAGGATCATAGCGGGAGGGGACAATGAGCAGTTCTTC.

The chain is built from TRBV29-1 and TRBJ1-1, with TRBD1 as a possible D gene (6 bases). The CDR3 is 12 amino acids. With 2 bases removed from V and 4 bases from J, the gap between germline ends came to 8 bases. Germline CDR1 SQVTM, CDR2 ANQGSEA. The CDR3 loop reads CSVEKGVTEAFF. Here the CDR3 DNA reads TGCAGCGTTGAAAAGGGGGTCACTGAAGCTTTCTTT.

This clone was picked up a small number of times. The CDR3 region is CASSLGTTYTF. The CDR3 nucleotides are TGTGCCAGCAGCCTAGGGACAACCTACACCTTC. The chain couples TRBV12-3 or TRBV12-4 to TRBJ1-2, with D maybe TRBD1 (6 bases). The CDR3 totals 11 residues. Deletions cut 6 bases from V and 10 bases from J, with 12 bases between.

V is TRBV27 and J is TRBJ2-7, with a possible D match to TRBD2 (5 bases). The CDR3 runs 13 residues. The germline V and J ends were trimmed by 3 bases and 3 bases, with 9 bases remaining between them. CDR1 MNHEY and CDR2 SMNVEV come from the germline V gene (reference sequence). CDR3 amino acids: CASSFGKNYEQYF. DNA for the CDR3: TGTGCCAGCAGTTTCGGGAAAAACTACGAGCAGTACTTC.

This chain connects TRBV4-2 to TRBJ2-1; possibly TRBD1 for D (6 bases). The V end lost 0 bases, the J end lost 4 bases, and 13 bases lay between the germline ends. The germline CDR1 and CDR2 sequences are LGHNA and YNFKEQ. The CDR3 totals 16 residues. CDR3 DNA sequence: TGTGCCAGCAGCCAAGATATAGGGGGTCAATACAATGAGCAGTTCTTC. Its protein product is CASSQDIGGQYNEQFF.

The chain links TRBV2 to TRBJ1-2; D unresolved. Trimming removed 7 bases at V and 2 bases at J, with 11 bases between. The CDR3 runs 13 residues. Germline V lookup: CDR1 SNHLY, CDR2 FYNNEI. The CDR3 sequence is CASNSIVNYGYTF. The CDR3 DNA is TGTGCCAGCAACTCTATAGTCAACTATGGCTACACCTTC.

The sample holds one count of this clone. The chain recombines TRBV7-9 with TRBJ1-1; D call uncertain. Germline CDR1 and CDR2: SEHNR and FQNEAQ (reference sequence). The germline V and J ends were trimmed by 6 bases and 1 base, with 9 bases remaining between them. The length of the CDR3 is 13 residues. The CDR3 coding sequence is TGTGCCAGCAGTTACGGTTGGAACACTGAAGCTTTCTTT. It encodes CASSYGWNTEAFF.

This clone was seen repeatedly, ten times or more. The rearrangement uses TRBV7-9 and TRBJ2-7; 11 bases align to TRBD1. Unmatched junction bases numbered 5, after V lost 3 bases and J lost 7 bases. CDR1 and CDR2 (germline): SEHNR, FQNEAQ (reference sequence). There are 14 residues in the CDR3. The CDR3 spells CASSFGQGAGEQYF. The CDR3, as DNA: TGTGCCAGCAGCTTTGGACAGGGGGCGGGTGAGCAGTACTTC.

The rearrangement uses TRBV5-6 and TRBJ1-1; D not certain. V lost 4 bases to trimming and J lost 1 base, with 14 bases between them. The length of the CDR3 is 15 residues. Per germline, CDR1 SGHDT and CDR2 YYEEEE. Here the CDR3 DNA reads TGTGCCAGCAGCCTGGGCGGACTAGGGAACACTGAAGCTTTCTTT. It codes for CASSLGGLGNTEAFF.

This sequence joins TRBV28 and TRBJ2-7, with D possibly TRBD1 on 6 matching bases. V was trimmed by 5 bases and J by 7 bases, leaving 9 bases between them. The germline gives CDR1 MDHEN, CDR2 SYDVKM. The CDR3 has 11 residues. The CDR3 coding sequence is TGTGCCAGCAGTCCTGGGACAGAGCAGTACTTC. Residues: CASSPGTEQYF. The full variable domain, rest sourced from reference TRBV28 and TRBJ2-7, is DVKVTQSSRYLVKRTGEKVFLECVQDMDHENMFWYRQDPGLGLRLIYFSYDVKMKEKGDIPEGYSVSREKKERFSLILESASTNQTSMYLCASSPGTEQYFGPGTRLTVT.

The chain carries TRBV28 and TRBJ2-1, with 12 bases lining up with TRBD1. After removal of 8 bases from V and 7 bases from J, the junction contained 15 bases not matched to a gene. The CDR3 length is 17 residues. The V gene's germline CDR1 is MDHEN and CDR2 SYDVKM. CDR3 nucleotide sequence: TGTGCCAGCCTCGGTGCCGGTAGGGACAGGGGGCAAAATGAGCAGTTCTTC. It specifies CASLGAGRDRGQNEQFF.

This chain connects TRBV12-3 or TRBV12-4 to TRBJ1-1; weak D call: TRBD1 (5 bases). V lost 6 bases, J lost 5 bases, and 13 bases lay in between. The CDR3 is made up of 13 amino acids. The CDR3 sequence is CASSGREGTEAFF. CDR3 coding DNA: TGTGCCAGCAGCGGGAGAGAGGGGACTGAAGCTTTCTTT.

CDR3 coding DNA: TGTGCCAGCAGTTTAGTGGACTCCTCGGGGGCTAACTATGGCTACACCTTC. This sequence encodes CASSLVDSSGANYGYTF. The chain combines TRBV28 with TRBJ1-2, with a weak D call TRBD1 (5 bases). Per the germline V gene, CDR1 is MDHEN and CDR2 is SYDVKM. V was cut by 2 bases and J by 0 bases, with 16 bases left in between. The CDR3 is 17 residues long.

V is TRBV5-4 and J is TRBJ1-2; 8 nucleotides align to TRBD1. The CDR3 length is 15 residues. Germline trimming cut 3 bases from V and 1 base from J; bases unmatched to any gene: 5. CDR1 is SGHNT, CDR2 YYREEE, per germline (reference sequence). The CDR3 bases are TGTGCCAGCAGCTCACAGGGGGTAGTTAACTATGGCTACACCTTC. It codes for CASSSQGVVNYGYTF. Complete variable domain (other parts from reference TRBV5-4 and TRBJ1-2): ETGVTQSPTHLIKTRGQQVTLRCSSQSGHNTVSWYQQALGQGPQFIFQYYREEENGRGNFPPRFSGLQFPNYSSELNVNALELDDSALYLCASSSQGVVNYGYTFGSGTRLTVV.

CDR3 sequence reads: CASSLGTRQTQYF. The CDR3 DNA reads TGCGCCAGCAGCCTCGGGACTAGGCAGACCCAGTACTTC. The rearrangement joins TRBV5-1 to TRBJ2-5, with 8 bases matching TRBD2. Germline V gives CDR1 SGHRS, CDR2 YFSETQ. V shed 4 bases and J 6 bases; nucleotides not matched to a gene: 5. This CDR3 has 13 residues.

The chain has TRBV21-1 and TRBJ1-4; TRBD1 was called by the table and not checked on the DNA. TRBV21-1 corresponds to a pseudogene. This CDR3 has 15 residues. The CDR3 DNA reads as TGTGCCAGCAGCAAAGGTACAGGGGGTGGCGAAAAACTGTTTTTT. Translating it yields CASSKGTGGGEKLFF.

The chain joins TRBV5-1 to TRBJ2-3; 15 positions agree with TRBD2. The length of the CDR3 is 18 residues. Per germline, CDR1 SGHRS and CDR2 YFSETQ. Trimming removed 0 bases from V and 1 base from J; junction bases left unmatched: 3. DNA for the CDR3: TGCGCCAGCAGCTTGGGGACTAGCGGGAGGGCTGGCACAGATACGCAGTATTTT. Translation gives CASSLGTSGRAGTDTQYF. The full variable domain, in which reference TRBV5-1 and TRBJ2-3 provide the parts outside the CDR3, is KAGVTQTPRYLIKTRGQQVTLSCSPISGHRSVSWYQQTPGQGLQFLFEYFSETQRNKGNFPGRFSGRQFSNSRSEMNVSTLELGDSALYLCASSLGTSGRAGTDTQYFGPGTRLTVL.

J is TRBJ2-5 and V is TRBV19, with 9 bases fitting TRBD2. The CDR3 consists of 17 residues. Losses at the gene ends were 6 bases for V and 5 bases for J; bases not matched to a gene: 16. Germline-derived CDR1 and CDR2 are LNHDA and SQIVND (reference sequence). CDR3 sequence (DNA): TGTGCCAGTAGGGGAAGTGTGGCGGGAGGGCTTGGGGAGACCCAGTACTTC. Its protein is CASRGSVAGGLGETQYF.

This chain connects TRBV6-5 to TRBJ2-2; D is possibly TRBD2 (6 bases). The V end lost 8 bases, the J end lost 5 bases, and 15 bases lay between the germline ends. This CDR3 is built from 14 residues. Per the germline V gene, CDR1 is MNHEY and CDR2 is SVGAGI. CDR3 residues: CASGISGKTGELFF. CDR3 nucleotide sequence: TGTGCCAGCGGCATTAGCGGAAAGACCGGGGAGCTGTTTTTT.

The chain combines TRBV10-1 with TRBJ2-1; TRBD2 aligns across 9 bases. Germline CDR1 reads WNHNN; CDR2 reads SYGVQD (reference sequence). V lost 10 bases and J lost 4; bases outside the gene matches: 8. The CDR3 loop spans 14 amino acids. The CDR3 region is CANAGGVLYNEQFF. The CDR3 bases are TGCGCCAACGCGGGGGGGGTCCTTTACAATGAGCAGTTCTTC.

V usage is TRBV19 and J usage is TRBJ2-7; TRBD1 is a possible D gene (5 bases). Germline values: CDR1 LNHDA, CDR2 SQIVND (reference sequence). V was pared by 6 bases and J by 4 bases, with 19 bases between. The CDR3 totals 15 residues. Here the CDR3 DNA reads TGTGCCAGTAGAGGGTTGGTGACAGATTCTTACGAGCAGTACTTC. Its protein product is CASRGLVTDSYEQYF. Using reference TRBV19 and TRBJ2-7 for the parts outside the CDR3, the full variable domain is DGGITQSPKYLFRKEGQNVTLSCEQNLNHDAMYWYRQDPGQGLRLIYYSQIVNDFQKGDIAEGYSVSREKKESFPLTVTSAQKNPTAFYLCASRGLVTDSYEQYFGPGTRLTVT.

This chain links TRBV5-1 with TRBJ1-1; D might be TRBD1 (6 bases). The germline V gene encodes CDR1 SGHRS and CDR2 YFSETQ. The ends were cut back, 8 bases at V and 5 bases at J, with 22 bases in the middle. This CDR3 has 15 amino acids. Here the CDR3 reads CASQGSGAGVTEAFF. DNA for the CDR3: TGCGCCAGTCAAGGGAGTGGGGCAGGGGTAACTGAAGCTTTCTTT.

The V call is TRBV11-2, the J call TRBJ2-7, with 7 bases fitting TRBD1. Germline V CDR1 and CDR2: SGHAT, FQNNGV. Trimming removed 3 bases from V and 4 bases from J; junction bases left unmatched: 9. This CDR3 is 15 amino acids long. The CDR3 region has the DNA TGTGCCAGCAGCTTCGGGGTGGGCAGGGGGTACGAGCAGTACTTC. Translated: CASSFGVGRGYEQYF.

DNA for the CDR3: TGTGCCAGCAGCGGGGGGACTAGCTCAATGGACGAGCAGTACTTC. Its protein is CASSGGTSSMDEQYF. The chain is built from TRBV5-8 and TRBJ2-7, with TRBD2 matching 9 bases. CDR1 is SGHTS, CDR2 YDEGEE, per germline. This CDR3 comprises 15 residues. J lost 5 bases, V lost 4 bases, and 10 bases had no gene match.

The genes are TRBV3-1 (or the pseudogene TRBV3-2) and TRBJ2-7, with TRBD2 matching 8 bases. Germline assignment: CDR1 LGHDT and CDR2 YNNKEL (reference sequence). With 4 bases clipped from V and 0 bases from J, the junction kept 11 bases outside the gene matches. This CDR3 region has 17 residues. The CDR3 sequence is CASSRVVSSGYSYEQYF. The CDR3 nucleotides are TGTGCCAGCAGCCGGGTCGTGTCTAGCGGGTACTCCTACGAGCAGTACTTC.

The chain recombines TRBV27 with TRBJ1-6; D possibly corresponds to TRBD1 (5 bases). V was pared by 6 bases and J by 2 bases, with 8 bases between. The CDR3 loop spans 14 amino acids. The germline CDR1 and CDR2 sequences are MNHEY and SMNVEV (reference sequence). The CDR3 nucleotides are TGTGCCAGCAGAGCGGGGCCCTATAATTCACCCCTCCACTTT. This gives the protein CASRAGPYNSPLHF.

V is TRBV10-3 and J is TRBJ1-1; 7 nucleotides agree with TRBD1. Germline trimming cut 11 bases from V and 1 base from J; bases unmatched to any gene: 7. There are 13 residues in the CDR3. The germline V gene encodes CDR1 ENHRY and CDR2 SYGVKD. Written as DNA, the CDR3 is TGTGCCTTACGGACAGGCGGGAACACTGAAGCTTTCTTT. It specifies CALRTGGNTEAFF.

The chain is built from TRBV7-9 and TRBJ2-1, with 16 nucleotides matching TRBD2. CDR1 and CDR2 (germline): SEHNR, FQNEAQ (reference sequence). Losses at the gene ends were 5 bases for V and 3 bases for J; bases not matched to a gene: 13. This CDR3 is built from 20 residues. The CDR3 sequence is CASSIPVGLAGGGFYNEQFF. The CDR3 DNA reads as TGTGCCAGCAGCATCCCGGTGGGACTAGCGGGAGGGGGATTCTACAATGAGCAGTTCTTC.